This TCR beta chain originates from a study of T cells expressing NK-cell markers. Study-level points and caveats: The study found these clonotypes also leading the CD3+CD56-NKG2C+ fraction in a handful of donors.

Concerning this clonotype: The antigen remains undetermined.

This CDR3 is built from 15 residues. Germline V CDR1 and CDR2: LNHDA, SQIVND (reference sequence). TCRdb reworked the 5' RACE reads into one entry per CDR3 protein, no DNA. This sample's clone table lists 500,000 to 700,000 distinct CDR3 sequences. Material for sequencing was blood T cells: a sorted CD56 or NKG2C T cell subset, CD4+ or CD8+ T cells, or bulk PBMC T cells (not recorded which). This sequence originates from a man younger than 30 in good health. The chain carries TRBV19 and TRBJ1-1; TCRdb proposes TRBD1, but this gene call is untestable without DNA. The CDR3 loop is CASSLVGHSNTEAFF.